These 22 T cell receptor beta chains were all obtained from the same sample, sequenced in a study of T cells in Graves' hyperthyroidism and ophthalmopathy (dated by TCRdb to about 2019). Library construction relied on multiplex PCR. Sequencing used an Illumina HiSeq 2000. The TCR beta CDR3 regions were amplified from the RNA transcripts. The TCR CDR3 was subjected to a first round of RT-PCR using the HTBI primer set and the Qiagen OneStep RT-PCR kit. The raw public data were reprocessed by TCRdb itself: fastp quality trimming at Q25, MiXCR clonotype calling, in-frame beta chains only. Rows with one shared CDR3 protein collapse into an entry with the most common genes and DNA. Present in this sample are more than 450,000 distinct CDR3 sequences, around 20% of which were seen just once. The ten biggest clones cover about 45% of the sample. Sequencing was carried out using blood. These receptors were obtained from a man in his forties or fifties with Graves' ophthalmopathy.

The chain links TRBV7-3 to TRBJ2-2; possibly TRBD1 or TRBD2 for D (5 bases each). V was clipped by 8 bases and J by 7 bases, with 11 bases between them. The CDR3 totals 12 residues. Germline CDR1 and CDR2: SGHTA and FQGTGA. DNA for the CDR3: TGTGCCAGCGCCGGGACGGACGGGGAGCTGTTTTTT. It encodes CASAGTDGELFF.

The chain has TRBV12-3 or TRBV12-4 and TRBJ1-2; 10 bases are a match to TRBD1. This CDR3 region has 19 residues. V was pared by 4 bases and J by 2 bases, with 16 bases of the junction left unmatched. This CDR3 is CASSSTLGVQDRGNYGYTF. For the CDR3, the DNA is TGTGCCAGCAGTTCGACACTTGGAGTCCAGGACAGGGGGAACTATGGCTACACCTTC.

This clonotype was counted a few times. The rearrangement links TRBV5-4 to TRBJ2-5; the match to TRBD2 covers 9 bases. V lost 1 base and J lost 10; bases outside the gene matches: 14. Germline V gene lookup returns CDR1 SGHNT and CDR2 YYREEE (reference sequence). CDR3 length: 16 residues. The CDR3 sequence: CASSLSSLTSGGVQYF. CDR3 in DNA: TGTGCCAGCAGCTTGTCCTCCCTGACTAGCGGAGGCGTCCAGTACTTC.

This clonotype was seen ten or more times. This chain connects TRBV20-1 to TRBJ1-1; 12 bases are shared with TRBD1. This CDR3 region has 18 residues. Germline values: CDR1 DFQATT, CDR2 SNEGSKA (reference sequence). The V and J ends lost 4 bases and 1 base, in that order; junction bases with no gene match: 13. The CDR3 loop is CSATGTGGYKGPNTEAFF. CDR3 nucleotide sequence: TGCAGTGCTACAGGGACAGGGGGCTATAAGGGGCCGAACACTGAAGCTTTCTTT.

The V gene is TRBV18, the J gene TRBJ1-4; no reliable D call. Germline assignment: CDR1 KGHSH and CDR2 LQKENI. The V end lost 0 bases, the J end lost 0 bases, and 5 bases lay between the germline ends. The CDR3 length is 15 residues. Written as DNA, the CDR3 is TGTGCCAGCTCACCACCAGTAGCAACTAATGAAAAACTGTTTTTT. Protein: CASSPPVATNEKLFF.

This clonotype occurred once. This chain joins TRBV10-3 and TRBJ1-3; the match to TRBD1 covers 7 bases. The ends lost 2 bases at V and 0 bases at J; junction bases unmatched: 1. CDR1 is ENHRY and CDR2 is SYGVKD in the germline V gene. The CDR3 length is 15 residues. The CDR3 region is CAISENRGSGNTIYF. For the CDR3, the DNA is TGTGCCATCAGTGAGAACAGGGGCTCTGGAAACACCATATATTTT.

This clonotype was seen at least ten times. The chain carries TRBV12-3 or TRBV12-4 and TRBJ2-7, with 13 bases identical to TRBD2. J lost 0 bases, V lost 2 bases, and 1 base had no gene match. The CDR3 totals 16 residues. The CDR3 reads CASSLRTSGSSYEQYF. The CDR3 nucleotides are TGTGCCAGCAGTTTAAGGACTAGCGGGAGCTCCTACGAGCAGTACTTC.

This clonotype was found a few times. The rearrangement joins TRBV9 to TRBJ2-5, with D possibly matching TRBD1 (5 bases). This CDR3 comprises 14 residues. V was clipped by 4 bases and J by 7 bases, with 17 bases between them. From germline, CDR1 is SGDLS and CDR2 YYNGEE. The DNA of the CDR3 is TGTGCCAGCAGCCCAGAAGGGGCCAGTGGGACCCAGTACTTC. Translating gives CASSPEGASGTQYF. The full variable domain, its missing parts supplied by reference TRBV9 and TRBJ2-5, is DSGVTQTPKHLITATGQRVTLRCSPRSGDLSVYWYQQSLDQGLQFLIQYYNGEERAKGNILERFSAQQFPDLHSELNLSSLELGDSALYFCASSPEGASGTQYFGPGTRLLVL.

The rearrangement uses TRBV12-5 and TRBJ2-7; tentatively, D is TRBD1 (6 bases). The germline V gene encodes CDR1 LGHNT and CDR2 FRNRAP. There are 13 residues in the CDR3. The V gene lost 7 bases and the J gene lost 6 bases, with 16 bases spanning the gap. CDR3 residues: CASATTGFGEQYF. In DNA, the CDR3 is TGTGCTAGTGCCACCACAGGGTTCGGCGAGCAGTACTTC.

This clonotype was seen repeatedly, ten times or more. This chain uses TRBV7-2 with TRBJ1-1; D uncertain. Germline CDR1 reads SGHTA; CDR2 reads FQGNSA. CDR3 size: 14 residues. V was pared by 4 bases and J by 4 bases, with 13 bases between. In nucleotides, the CDR3 is TGTGCCAGCAGCTCACTCCCCGGGAGCACTGAAGCTTTCTTT. This codes for CASSSLPGSTEAFF.

This clonotype was seen ten or more times. The genes are TRBV12-3 or TRBV12-4 and TRBJ2-1; tentatively, D is TRBD2 (5 bases). Between the trimmed V and J ends, which lost 7 bases and 8 bases, there was a span of 12 bases. CDR3 size: 12 residues. The CDR3 region has the DNA TGTGCCAGCATTAACGACGGGGATGAGCAGTTCTTC. It codes for CASINDGDEQFF.

This clonotype was seen repeatedly, ten times or more. The rearrangement uses TRBV12-3 or TRBV12-4 and TRBJ2-5; 8 bases map to TRBD1. V lost 7 bases, J lost 5 bases, and 12 bases stayed unmatched. This CDR3 has 15 amino acids. The CDR3 loop is CASTPLQGARETQYF. CDR3 sequence (DNA): TGTGCCAGCACCCCGCTTCAGGGGGCGAGGGAGACCCAGTACTTC.

Ten or more counts support this clonotype. The J gene is TRBJ2-1, the V gene TRBV11-2, with a possible D match to TRBD2 (5 bases). This CDR3 is 16 amino acids long. V gave up 4 bases and J gave up 9 bases, with 22 bases separating them. Looked up from germline, CDR1 is SGHAT and CDR2 is FQNNGV. The CDR3 is CASSSRGSLSETEQFF. The CDR3 DNA sequence: TGTGCCAGCAGCTCGCGCGGGTCTTTGAGTGAGACTGAGCAGTTCTTC.

This clonotype was seen only a few times. The chain couples TRBV4-3 to TRBJ1-2; 7 bases are shared with TRBD1. The CDR3 extends over 15 amino acids. With 5 bases clipped from V and 6 bases from J, the junction kept 12 bases outside the gene matches. Germline V gene data show CDR1 as LGHNA and CDR2 as YSLEER. The CDR3 DNA reads as TGCGCCAGCAGCGACAGGGTTTTTACCGTGGATGGCTACACCTTC. It is translated as CASSDRVFTVDGYTF.

The rearrangement joins TRBV18 to TRBJ2-7; TRBD1 aligns across 9 bases. CDR1 and CDR2 (germline): KGHSH, LQKENI. This CDR3 region has 15 residues. The V gene end was trimmed by 3 bases and the J gene end by 5 bases; junction bases not matched to a gene: 8. CDR3 loop: CASSPPGTGYHEQYF. CDR3 nucleotide sequence: TGTGCCAGCTCACCCCCCGGGACAGGGTACCACGAGCAGTACTTC.

This clonotype was observed at least ten times. The chain couples TRBV28 to TRBJ1-1; D ambiguous. Germline V gives CDR1 MDHEN, CDR2 SYDVKM. V lost 1 base to trimming and J lost 0 bases, with 3 bases between them. This CDR3 is 13 amino acids long. The CDR3 region has the DNA TGTGCCAGCAGTTTATTGGTGAACACTGAAGCTTTCTTT. Its protein is CASSLLVNTEAFF.

The V call is TRBV10-3, the J call TRBJ1-3; possible D gene TRBD1, 6 bases. The CDR3 sequence is 16 residues long. Germline CDR1 reads ENHRY; CDR2 reads SYGVKD. V dropped 3 bases and J dropped 2 bases, with 14 bases sitting between them. The CDR3 reads CAISENSGGTGNTIYF. Written as DNA, the CDR3 is TGTGCCATCAGTGAAAATTCGGGGGGCACTGGAAACACCATATATTTT.

The J gene is TRBJ1-2, the V gene TRBV7-2; D unresolved. CDR3 length equals 14 residues. With 4 bases removed from V and 3 bases from J, the gap between germline ends came to 12 bases. Per germline, CDR1 SGHTA and CDR2 FQGNSA. The chain's CDR3 is CASSSLRGYYGYTF. In nucleotides, the CDR3 is TGTGCCAGCAGCTCCCTACGAGGATACTATGGCTACACCTTC.

V and J are TRBV20-1 and TRBJ2-1, with 9 nucleotides matching TRBD1. Germline CDR1 is DFQATT and CDR2 is SNEGSKA (reference sequence). The CDR3 loop spans 15 amino acids. Germline trimming cut 6 bases from V and 2 bases from J; bases unmatched to any gene: 8. Written as DNA, the CDR3 is TGCAGTGCCCCCAAACAGGGGGCAGCCTACAATGAGCAGTTCTTC. Translation gives CSAPKQGAAYNEQFF.

DNA of the CDR3: TGTGCCAGCAGCCAAGATCTCGGGTATCAGTACTTC. The encoded protein is CASSQDLGYQYF. The V gene is TRBV4-2, the J gene TRBJ2-4; no firm D call. This CDR3 contains 12 residues. Trimming removed 0 bases from V and 12 bases from J, with 9 bases in between. Germline loops: CDR1 LGHNA, CDR2 YNFKEQ.

This clonotype has only a few counts. V usage is TRBV7-2 and J usage is TRBJ1-2; tentative D call: TRBD1 (6 bases). CDR3 length: 15 residues. The V and J ends lost 5 bases and 5 bases respectively, with 18 bases between them. In germline, CDR1 is SGHTA, CDR2 FQGNSA. CDR3 nucleotides: TGTGCCAGCAGCCCAATCCAGGGGATGGGGTATGGCTACACCTTC. Its translation: CASSPIQGMGYGYTF.

Only a few counts were recorded for this clonotype. The genes are TRBV27 and TRBJ2-4; D is unresolved. This CDR3 region has 15 residues. Trimming took off 4 bases at V and 2 bases at J, with 12 bases between the two ends. Germline loops: CDR1 MNHEY, CDR2 SMNVEV (reference sequence). This CDR3 is CASSSKLGSKNIQYF. In DNA, the CDR3 is TGTGCCAGCAGTTCCAAACTCGGATCCAAAAACATTCAGTACTTC.